These T cell receptor beta chains were read from a single sample in a study of response to subunit inactivated influenza vaccine. TCRdb analysed the RT-PCR reads with MiXCR anew, one entry per CDR3 protein. This sample has about 700,000 distinct CDR3 sequences, with approximately 14% found just once. Sequences were derived from PBMCs from blood, sampled around 15 days before vaccination. Receptors were obtained from a man aged 50 to 60 who received an inactivated influenza vaccine. Both conserved end residues are trimmed from each CDR3.

cdr3_length,v_call,cdr3_aa
13,TRBV20-1,SAPEKAGDTGEQY
13,TRBV2,ASRTVQGNNQPQH
11,TRBV6-2/TRBV6-3,ASMRWSTDTQY
12,TRBV28,ASLSGALNYGYT
14,TRBV4-3,ASSQAAYSGANVLT
12,TRBV5-1,ASSWGDRDPEAF
12,TRBV6-2/TRBV6-3,ASKKTGPWREQF
11,TRBV20-1,SARQGAYYGYT
11,TRBV9,ASSVGGRTEQF
13,TRBV9,ASSPTGTSGETQY
16,TRBV12-3/TRBV12-4,ASSRGLAGGPGTDTQY
14,TRBV7-9,ASSLGTRGSGETQY
11,TRBV5-1,ASSLQMNTEAF
14,TRBV7-9,ASSLDGPSSYNEQF
12,TRBV12-3/TRBV12-4,ASKTRGSYNEQF
10,TRBV30,AWSVGFPGYT
9,TRBV30,GAGRGTEAF
11,TRBV10-3,ATGGQGENIQY
10,TRBV6-2/TRBV6-3,ASSRSPGREF
12,TRBV7-9,ASSPTGIPDTQY
14,TRBV28,ASSPTGDRQNTEAF
12,TRBV18,ASSPGQMQETQY
14,TRBV4-2,ASSQGPGGSMGTQY
11,TRBV7-3,ASSPTQSTEAF
9,TRBV5-1,ASSLDGTQY
15,TRBV10-3,AISEGTVLSGANVLT
11,TRBV28,ASNKGYQNEQF
11,TRBV10-1,ASSGSASGEQF